Below, 9 T cell receptor beta chains from the same sample are listed, as sequenced in a study of regulatory T cells in long-lasting Graves disease. According to the study, TCR beta libraries were built with iRepertoire HTBI primers and CDR3-region Arm-PCR. TCRdb passed the multiplex PCR reads through MiXCR, listing each CDR3 protein once. The sample contains a few hundred thousand distinct CDR3 sequences, 23% of which appear only once. The time point was: persistent/refractory GD, antithyroid drugs over 5 years with positive TRAb. PBMCs provided the RNA from which the TCR library was made. Specimen: peripheral blood mononuclear cells (PBMCs), collected when the disease was refractory, from a patient treated with antithyroid drugs. These receptors were obtained from a woman aged 40 to 50 with Graves disease.

The J gene is TRBJ1-1, the V gene TRBV28; D possibly corresponds to TRBD1 (5 bases). Germline CDR1 MDHEN, CDR2 SYDVKM. The ends were cut back, 5 bases at V and 0 bases at J, with 13 bases in the middle. This CDR3 contains 15 residues. As DNA, the CDR3 is TGTGCCAGCAGTCTTTACAGGAGTCTGAACACTGAAGCTTTCTTT. Its protein product is CASSLYRSLNTEAFF.

This chain connects TRBV11-1 to TRBJ2-1, with 7 bases fitting TRBD2. There are 18 residues in the CDR3. Trimming cost V 5 bases and J 6 bases; bases outside gene matches: 19. CDR1 and CDR2 (germline): SGHAT, FQDESV (reference sequence). Here the CDR3 DNA reads TGTGCCAGCAGCCGTGGCACCTCGCGGGAGACTATTTCCAATGAGCAGTTCTTC. It encodes CASSRGTSRETISNEQFF.

This clonotype was picked up a small number of times. The chain combines TRBV12-3 or TRBV12-4 with TRBJ2-3, with D maybe TRBD1 (6 bases). Trimming took off 10 bases at V and 0 bases at J, with 11 bases between the two ends. The CDR3 extends over 13 amino acids. CDR3 bases: TGTGCCACCCTGGGACACAGCACAGATACGCAGTATTTT. Its protein product is CATLGHSTDTQYF.

In its sample, this clonotype was seen many times. The DNA of the CDR3 is TGCAGTGCGGCACCTCAGGGGAGGAGCTATGGCTACACCTTC. This translates into CSAAPQGRSYGYTF. The chain combines TRBV20-1 with TRBJ1-2; D is possibly TRBD1 (6 bases). Germline V gene data show CDR1 as DFQATT and CDR2 as SNEGSKA (reference sequence). This CDR3 contains 14 residues. The V end lost 6 bases, the J end lost 4 bases, and 18 bases lay between the germline ends.

This clonotype occurred many times. The rearrangement links TRBV28 to TRBJ1-5; D is unclear. The CDR3 runs 15 residues. Germline assignment: CDR1 MDHEN and CDR2 SYDVKM. The germline V and J ends were trimmed by 0 bases and 4 bases, with 10 bases remaining between them. CDR3 bases: TGTGCCAGCAGTTTATGGTATAGGCAGAATCAGCCCCAGCATTTT. It is translated as CASSLWYRQNQPQHF.

This clonotype was recorded many times. The chain has TRBV2 and TRBJ2-2; D is possibly TRBD1 or TRBD2 (5 bases each). Trimming removed 3 bases at V and 1 base at J, with 12 bases between. The CDR3 has 16 amino acids. Per germline, CDR1 SNHLY and CDR2 FYNNEI. The CDR3 protein is CASSDEGFWNTGELFF. The CDR3 DNA follows: TGTGCCAGCAGTGACGAGGGGTTTTGGAACACCGGGGAGCTGTTTTTT. The variable domain in full, completed from reference TRBV2 and TRBJ2-2, reads EPEVTQTPSHQVTQMGQEVILRCVPISNHLYFYWYRQILGQKVEFLVSFYNNEISEKSEIFDDQFSVERPDGSNFTLKIRSTKLEDSAMYFCASSDEGFWNTGELFFGEGSRLTVL.

Many counts were recorded for this clonotype. V is TRBV2 and J is TRBJ2-7, with D perhaps matching TRBD2 (5 bases). There are 15 residues in the CDR3. Germline V gives CDR1 SNHLY, CDR2 FYNNEI. V gave up 5 bases and J gave up 0 bases, with 14 bases separating them. CDR3 in amino acids: CASSKSRGVSYEQYF. Written as DNA, the CDR3 is TGTGCCAGCAGTAAGAGCCGGGGAGTCTCCTACGAGCAGTACTTC.

V is TRBV5-1 and J is TRBJ1-5; TRBD1 matches at 10 bases. Germline V gene data show CDR1 as SGHRS and CDR2 as YFSETQ. V gave up 4 bases and J gave up 4 bases; unmatched junction bases: 5. This CDR3 spans 15 amino acids. As DNA, the CDR3 is TGCGCCAGCAGCAAGGGACAGGGGCTAAATCAGCCCCAGCATTTT. It is translated as CASSKGQGLNQPQHF.

Worth noting for this clonotype: This could be a read error, since a much larger clone is one nucleotide away. The CDR3 end shows no conserved phenylalanine or tryptophan, and so a read error is likely. The V call is TRBV12-3 or TRBV12-4, the J call TRBJ2-4, with a weak D call TRBD2 (5 bases). The CDR3 contains 15 residues. The V and J ends lost 6 bases and 4 bases respectively, with 16 bases between them. The CDR3 region has the DNA TGTGCCAGCAGACCTCCCACCGGGAAGAAAAACATTCAGTACCTC. It specifies CASRPPTGKKNIQYL.